These T cell receptor beta chains were read from a single sample in a study of blood T cell repertoires in COVID-19. Generated by immunoSEQ multiplex PCR, the TCRdb table keeps only in-frame clones and is missing some. The sample holds about 260,000 clones, about 91% seen once. Material for sequencing was PBMCs or T cells enriched from blood (not recorded which). Source of these receptors: a woman between 40 and 50 years old with acute COVID-19. Both conserved end residues are part of each CDR3. D genes are given only for firm matches. The size entry is marked missing in some rows and otherwise reads once, few, many or a size class.

clone size: NA
J gene: TRBJ1-4
D gene: TRBD1
V gene: TRBV30
CDR3 protein: CAWSSGGPATEKLFF
CDR3 DNA: TGTGCCTGGAGTTCAGGGGGCCCGGCTACGGAAAAACTGTTTTTT

clone size: NA
J gene: TRBJ1-1
D gene: TRBD1
V gene: TRBV28
CDR3 protein: CATIDRGGVNTEAFF
CDR3 DNA: TGTGCCACAATAGACAGGGGAGGAGTAAACACTGAAGCTTTCTTT

clone size: NA
J gene: TRBJ2-5
D gene: NA
V gene: TRBV7-9
CDR3 protein: CASSSPQGRGETQYF
CDR3 DNA: TGTGCCAGCAGCTCCCCTCAGGGGAGAGGTGAGACCCAGTACTTC

clone size: NA
J gene: TRBJ2-6
D gene: NA
V gene: TRBV14
CDR3 protein: CASSPYYSGANVLTF
CDR3 DNA: TGTGCCAGCAGCCCGTATTACTCTGGGGCCAACGTCCTGACTTTC

clone size: NA
J gene: TRBJ1-4
D gene: NA
V gene: TRBV5-5
CDR3 protein: CASSLWAGGEKLFF
CDR3 DNA: TGTGCCAGCAGCTTGTGGGCGGGGGGTGAAAAACTGTTTTTT

clone size: NA
J gene: TRBJ1-2
D gene: TRBD1
V gene: TRBV6-5
CDR3 protein: CASSYHRDRGLYGYTF
CDR3 DNA: TGTGCCAGCAGTTACCACCGGGACAGGGGGCTCTATGGCTACACCTTC

clone size: once
J gene: TRBJ2-7
D gene: NA
V gene: TRBV19
CDR3 protein: CASSIAARAAYEQYF
CDR3 DNA: TGTGCCAGTAGTATAGCGGCCAGGGCGGCGTACGAGCAGTACTTC

clone size: NA
J gene: TRBJ1-1
D gene: TRBD1
V gene: TRBV28
CDR3 protein: CASSLWTGYTEAFF
CDR3 DNA: TGTGCCAGCAGTTTGTGGACAGGCTACACTGAAGCTTTCTTT

clone size: NA
J gene: TRBJ2-1
D gene: TRBD1
V gene: TRBV11-3
CDR3 protein: CASSLDRGSYNEQFF
CDR3 DNA: TGTGCCAGCAGTCTCGACAGGGGGAGCTACAATGAGCAGTTCTTC

clone size: NA
J gene: TRBJ2-5
D gene: TRBD2
V gene: TRBV7-2
CDR3 protein: CASSLVGTSRETQYF
CDR3 DNA: TGTGCCAGCAGCTTAGTCGGGACTAGTCGGGAGACCCAGTACTTC

clone size: NA
J gene: TRBJ1-1
D gene: NA
V gene: TRBV3-1/TRBV3-2
CDR3 protein: CASSQADKFLGTEAFF
CDR3 DNA: TGTGCCAGCAGCCAAGCTGACAAGTTTTTGGGCACTGAAGCTTTCTTT

clone size: NA
J gene: TRBJ1-2
D gene: TRBD1
V gene: TRBV7-9
CDR3 protein: CASSLIGTGGRGYTF
CDR3 DNA: TGTGCCAGCAGCTTAATTGGGACAGGGGGCCGGGGCTACACCTTC

clone size: NA
J gene: TRBJ2-5
D gene: NA
V gene: TRBV7-2
CDR3 protein: CASIPRLEITQYF
CDR3 DNA: TGTGCCAGCATCCCGAGGTTGGAGATTACCCAGTACTTC

clone size: once
J gene: TRBJ2-1
D gene: TRBD1
V gene: TRBV24-1
CDR3 protein: CATQPGGRGPGEQFF
CDR3 DNA: TGTGCCACCCAACCCGGGGGCAGGGGGCCGGGTGAGCAGTTCTTC

clone size: NA
J gene: TRBJ2-5
D gene: NA
V gene: TRBV29-1
CDR3 protein: CSVGGISRERSRDQETQYF
CDR3 DNA: TGCAGCGTTGGCGGGATCTCCAGGGAGAGGAGTCGGGACCAAGAGACCCAGTACTTC

clone size: NA
J gene: TRBJ2-7
D gene: TRBD2
V gene: TRBV9
CDR3 protein: CASSVTSHSYEQYF
CDR3 DNA: TGTGCCAGCAGCGTGACTAGCCACTCCTACGAGCAGTACTTC

clone size: NA
J gene: TRBJ2-2
D gene: NA
V gene: TRBV9
CDR3 protein: CASSVELAPGELFF
CDR3 DNA: TGTGCCAGCAGCGTAGAACTAGCCCCCGGGGAGCTGTTTTTT

clone size: NA
J gene: TRBJ1-2
D gene: NA
V gene: TRBV12-3/TRBV12-4
CDR3 protein: CASSTLLGGGYTF
CDR3 DNA: TGTGCCAGCAGCACCCTTCTGGGAGGTGGCTACACCTTC

clone size: NA
J gene: TRBJ1-1
D gene: NA
V gene: TRBV10-3
CDR3 protein: CAISQGLNTEAFF
CDR3 DNA: TGTGCCATCAGCCAGGGGTTGAACACTGAAGCTTTCTTT

clone size: NA
J gene: TRBJ1-1
D gene: TRBD1
V gene: TRBV2
CDR3 protein: CASTFLTGSTEAFF
CDR3 DNA: TGTGCCAGCACCTTCCTGACAGGGAGCACTGAAGCTTTCTTT

clone size: NA
J gene: TRBJ2-5
D gene: NA
V gene: TRBV7-8
CDR3 protein: CASSLAWNRQETQYF
CDR3 DNA: TGTGCCAGCAGCTTAGCATGGAACAGACAAGAGACCCAGTACTTC

clone size: once
J gene: TRBJ1-2
D gene: TRBD1
V gene: TRBV27
CDR3 protein: CASTPGTANANYGYTF
CDR3 DNA: TGTGCCAGCACCCCAGGGACAGCCAATGCGAACTATGGCTACACCTTC

clone size: NA
J gene: TRBJ2-1
D gene: TRBD2
V gene: TRBV23-1
CDR3 protein: CASSQWGLAGEVNEQFF
CDR3 DNA: TGCGCCAGCAGTCAATGGGGACTAGCGGGAGAGGTCAATGAGCAGTTCTTC

clone size: NA
J gene: TRBJ2-1
D gene: TRBD2
V gene: TRBV11-2
CDR3 protein: CASSPRFMREDYDEQFF
CDR3 DNA: TGTGCCAGCAGCCCCCGTTTTATGCGGGAGGATTACGATGAGCAGTTCTTC

clone size: NA
J gene: TRBJ1-2
D gene: TRBD1
V gene: TRBV7-8
CDR3 protein: CASSRTGYGYTF
CDR3 DNA: TGTGCCAGCAGCCGGACAGGGTATGGCTACACCTTC

clone size: NA
J gene: TRBJ1-1
D gene: NA
V gene: TRBV7-8
CDR3 protein: CASSLFPGMNTEAFF
CDR3 DNA: TGTGCCAGCAGCTTATTCCCGGGGATGAACACTGAAGCTTTCTTT

clone size: NA
J gene: TRBJ2-2
D gene: NA
V gene: TRBV2
CDR3 protein: CASSPSDTTGELFF
CDR3 DNA: TGTGCCAGCAGTCCTTCCGACACCACCGGGGAGCTGTTTTTT

clone size: NA
J gene: TRBJ2-3
D gene: TRBD2
V gene: TRBV7-7
CDR3 protein: CASSAGLRTDTQYF
CDR3 DNA: TGTGCTAGCAGCGCGGGACTAAGGACAGATACGCAGTATTTT

clone size: NA
J gene: TRBJ1-1
D gene: NA
V gene: TRBV27
CDR3 protein: CASRSTVTNTEAFF
CDR3 DNA: TGTGCCAGCAGGAGCACAGTTACGAACACTGAAGCTTTCTTT

clone size: NA
J gene: TRBJ1-2
D gene: NA
V gene: TRBV25-1
CDR3 protein: CASSELQANYGYTF
CDR3 DNA: TGTGCCAGCAGTGAATTACAGGCTAACTATGGCTACACCTTC

clone size: NA
J gene: TRBJ2-7
D gene: TRBD2
V gene: TRBV10-3
CDR3 protein: CAISESAGVLYEQYF
CDR3 DNA: TGTGCCATCAGTGAGTCTGCGGGAGTTTTGTACGAGCAGTACTTC

clone size: few
J gene: TRBJ2-1
D gene: TRBD1
V gene: TRBV7-8
CDR3 protein: CASSRRTGGSYNEQFF
CDR3 DNA: TGTGCCAGCAGCCGCCGGACAGGGGGATCCTACAATGAGCAGTTCTTC

clone size: NA
J gene: TRBJ2-1
D gene: TRBD2
V gene: TRBV18
CDR3 protein: CASSPTSSGNEQFF
CDR3 DNA: TGTGCCAGCTCACCAACTTCTAGCGGGAATGAGCAGTTCTTC

clone size: once
J gene: TRBJ1-3
D gene: TRBD1
V gene: TRBV28
CDR3 protein: CASSSPRDSPSYTIYF
CDR3 DNA: TGTGCCAGCAGTTCCCCCCGGGACAGCCCTTCTTACACCATATATTTT

clone size: NA
J gene: TRBJ2-1
D gene: NA
V gene: TRBV7-2
CDR3 protein: CASSTQSSWPYNEQFF
CDR3 DNA: TGTGCCAGCAGCACCCAGTCGTCTTGGCCCTACAATGAGCAGTTCTTC

clone size: NA
J gene: TRBJ1-5
D gene: TRBD1
V gene: TRBV2
CDR3 protein: CASSEDRGFQPQHF
CDR3 DNA: TGTGCCAGCAGTGAGGACAGGGGGTTTCAGCCCCAGCATTTT

clone size: NA
J gene: TRBJ1-3
D gene: TRBD1
V gene: TRBV24-1
CDR3 protein: CATSDGRGQNF
CDR3 DNA: TGTGCCACCAGTGACGGGAGGGGACAGAATTTT

clone size: many
J gene: TRBJ2-1
D gene: TRBD2
V gene: TRBV24-1
CDR3 protein: CATSDPTSGTYNEQFF
CDR3 DNA: TGTGCCACCAGTGACCCGACTAGCGGTACCTACAATGAGCAGTTCTTC

clone size: NA
J gene: TRBJ1-2
D gene: NA
V gene: TRBV2
CDR3 protein: CASSGQGGRYGYTF
CDR3 DNA: TGTGCCAGCAGTGGGCAGGGAGGACGCTATGGCTACACCTTC

clone size: NA
J gene: TRBJ2-1
D gene: NA
V gene: TRBV7-3
CDR3 protein: CASSYYSGSYNEQFF
CDR3 DNA: TGTGCCAGCAGCTATTATAGCGGCTCCTACAATGAGCAGTTCTTC

clone size: NA
J gene: TRBJ2-1
D gene: TRBD1
V gene: TRBV10-1
CDR3 protein: CASSEATGGYNEQFF
CDR3 DNA: TGCGCCAGCAGTGAAGCGACAGGGGGCTACAATGAGCAGTTCTTC